This TCR beta chain was recorded in a study of blood T cells in healthy people across ages. This clonotype occurred many times. Its target is not known. The length of the CDR3 is 14 residues. CDR1 is MDHEN and CDR2 is SYDVKM in the germline V gene. Trimming removed 3 bases at V and 2 bases at J, with 9 bases between. Overall study results and limits: Naive CD4+ cells and diversity were both higher in long-lived donors than in aged donors. TCR beta diversity, measured per million T cells, fell in a roughly linear way with age. Since the PBMCs were unsorted, naive and antigen-experienced cells could not be conclusively compared.

Using a J-beta primer mix together with a sample-barcoded 5' primer, a second PCR was run for roughly 6 to 11 cycles. TCRdb used MiXCR to reprocess the 5' RACE reads, holding one entry per CDR3 protein. Of almost 300,000 distinct CDR3 sequences listed, roughly 29% are singletons. The chain combines TRBV28 with TRBJ2-3; D is ambiguous. The sequence came from a woman aged 70-85 years in good health. Sequencing was performed on blood. The CDR3 is CASSFVYSTDTQYF. In nucleotides, the CDR3 is TGTGCCAGCAGTTTCGTGTACTCCACAGATACGCAGTATTTT.